This passage covers 32 T cell receptor beta chains from one sample sequenced in a study of blood T cell repertoires in COVID-19 (dated by TCRdb to 2018 to 2021). The library came from the immunoSEQ multiplex PCR assay. Sourced from immuneACCESS, this table was stored by TCRdb with only in-frame sequences that have V and J called. A share of the clones is absent; for the studies checked, an unresolved V gene accounts for under half, and the remainder has no known explanation. This sample has about 60,000 clones in its table, and around 83% of those were observed once. Of the sample, 15% to 25% is held by the ten largest clones. Sequenced input: peripheral blood. The receptors here all came from a man younger than 45 with COVID-19, enrolled during active disease.

This clone was found a few times. V usage is TRBV7-9 and J usage is TRBJ2-7; D gene ambiguous. CDR1 and CDR2 from the germline V gene are SEHNR and FQNEAQ (reference sequence). Trimming left V 3 bases short and J 4 bases short, with 4 bases between. The CDR3 covers 11 residues. The CDR3: CASSFLYEQYF. The CDR3 bases are TGTGCCAGCAGCTTCTTATACGAGCAGTACTTC.

This chain uses TRBV24-1 with TRBJ2-5, with TRBD1 matching over 11 bases. CDR3 length: 14 amino acids. J gave up 5 bases and V 3 bases, and 1 base lay outside the gene matches. Looked up from germline, CDR1 is KGHDR and CDR2 is SFDVKD. CDR3 sequence reads: CATSDGDRGETQYF. CDR3 DNA: TGTGCCACCAGTGATGGGGACAGGGGGGAGACCCAGTACTTC.

By share, this clone ranks as medium-sized (0.01 to 0.1%). V usage is TRBV6-2 or TRBV6-3 and J usage is TRBJ1-3; maybe TRBD1 (6 bases). Per the germline V gene, CDR1 is MNHEY and CDR2 is SVGEGT. V was shortened by 5 bases and J by 7 bases, with 18 bases between the two germline ends. The CDR3 is 15 residues long. The CDR3 protein is CASSALQGSGNTIYF. CDR3 sequence (DNA): TGTGCCAGCAGTGCTCTCCAGGGGAGCGGTAACACCATATATTTT.

The genes are TRBV7-8 and TRBJ2-7, with D possibly matching TRBD1 (6 bases). The CDR3 runs 13 residues. Trimming pared 0 bases from V and 7 bases from J, leaving 10 bases between. Germline loops: CDR1 SGHVS, CDR2 FQNEAQ. The CDR3 nucleotides are TGTGCCAGCAGCTTAGCGCTAGGGGGTGAGCAGTACTTC. Its translation: CASSLALGGEQYF.

The rearrangement links TRBV18 to TRBJ2-7, with D hard to call. The CDR3 loop spans 15 amino acids. V lost 0 bases, J lost 2 bases, and 11 bases lay in between. Per the germline V gene, CDR1 is KGHSH and CDR2 is LQKENI. The CDR3 loop reads CASSPPSVRTYEQYF. The CDR3 nucleotides read TGTGCCAGCTCACCACCAAGCGTCAGAACCTACGAGCAGTACTTC.

The chain combines TRBV19 with TRBJ1-2; TRBD1 aligns across 8 bases. V shed 1 base and J 0 bases; nucleotides not matched to a gene: 4. The CDR3 runs to 16 residues. Germline CDR1 is LNHDA and CDR2 is SQIVND (reference sequence). DNA for the CDR3: TGTGCCAGTAGTATAGGGGGGACAGGAACTAACTATGGCTACACCTTC. It encodes CASSIGGTGTNYGYTF. Combining the CDR3 with reference TRBV19 and TRBJ1-2 gives the whole variable domain DGGITQSPKYLFRKEGQNVTLSCEQNLNHDAMYWYRQDPGQGLRLIYYSQIVNDFQKGDIAEGYSVSREKKESFPLTVTSAQKNPTAFYLCASSIGGTGTNYGYTFGSGTRLTVV.

Comment on this clone: A read error may be the cause here, since a much bigger clone is one base away. The chain links TRBV2 to TRBJ2-3; 9 nucleotides match TRBD2. The V and J ends lost 7 bases and 4 bases, in that order; junction bases with no gene match: 12. This CDR3 has 16 residues. Germline CDR1 is SNHLY and CDR2 is FYNNEI. The CDR3 is CASTLAGRPSADTQYF. CDR3 nucleotide sequence: TGTGCCAGCACTCTAGCGGGAAGGCCCTCCGCAGATACGCAGTATTTT.

This clone came up once. The V gene is TRBV29-1, the J gene TRBJ1-1; 10 bases line up with TRBD1. V trimming: 7 bases; J trimming: 2 bases; junction bases outside the gene matches: 4. CDR1 SQVTM and CDR2 ANQGSEA come from the germline V gene. CDR3 length: 13 residues. The CDR3 nucleotides read TGCAGCGGTGACAGGGGGCAAAACACTGAAGCTTTCTTT. It is translated as CSGDRGQNTEAFF.

The V call is TRBV27, the J call TRBJ1-2, with 8 bases aligning to TRBD1. Trimming removed 8 bases from V and 5 bases from J; junction bases left unmatched: 7. CDR3 length: 13 residues. From germline, CDR1 is MNHEY and CDR2 SMNVEV (reference sequence). The CDR3 loop is CASAGTGEYGYTF. The DNA for the CDR3 is TGTGCCAGCGCCGGGACAGGAGAATATGGCTACACCTTC.

V usage is TRBV7-2 and J usage is TRBJ2-2; D perhaps matches TRBD2 (5 bases). This CDR3 contains 17 residues. CDR1 is SGHTA, CDR2 FQGNSA, per germline. V shed 1 base and J shed 1 base, with 13 bases lying between them. For the CDR3, the DNA is TGTGCCAGCAGCTTAGGGAAAGGAGGAGTGAACACCGGGGAGCTGTTTTTT. It codes for CASSLGKGGVNTGELFF. Based on the CDR3 plus reference TRBV7-2 and TRBJ2-2, the full variable domain is GAGVSQSPSNKVTEKGKDVELRCDPISGHTALYWYRQSLGQGLEFLIYFQGNSAPDKSGLPSDRFSAERTGGSVSTLTIQRTQQEDSAVYLCASSLGKGGVNTGELFFGEGSRLTVL.

This clone has only one observation. The chain couples TRBV4-1 to TRBJ2-7, with 10 bases lining up with TRBD1. The CDR3 runs 15 residues. Germline V gene lookup returns CDR1 MGHRA and CDR2 YSYEKL. V shed 4 bases and J 6 bases; nucleotides not matched to a gene: 9. CDR3 bases: TGCGCCAGCAGCCTATCCGGGACAGGGGTTTCCGAGCAGTACTTC. Translation gives CASSLSGTGVSEQYF.

This sequence joins TRBV10-3 and TRBJ1-2; D perhaps matches TRBD1 (5 bases). Deletions cut 2 bases from V and 8 bases from J, with 18 bases between. The CDR3 extends over 15 amino acids. Germline V CDR1 and CDR2: ENHRY, SYGVKD. The CDR3 sequence: CAISEQRGVSGGYTF. The DNA of the CDR3 is TGTGCCATCAGTGAGCAACGGGGGGTAAGCGGAGGCTACACCTTC.

The count of this clone is one. The V call is TRBV6-2 or TRBV6-3, the J call TRBJ1-4; possible D gene TRBD1, 5 bases. Germline CDR1 and CDR2: MNHEY and SVGEGT. Trimming stripped 6 bases from V and 5 bases from J, with 13 bases between. The CDR3 extends over 14 amino acids. CDR3 residues: CASSPGTENEKLFF. CDR3 nucleotide sequence: TGTGCCAGCAGCCCCGGGACTGAGAATGAAAAACTGTTTTTT.

The chain links TRBV5-8 to TRBJ2-4, with TRBD2 matching 12 bases. V lost 0 bases and J lost 2; bases outside the gene matches: 6. This CDR3 comprises 18 residues. Germline V lookup: CDR1 SGHTS, CDR2 YDEGEE. CDR3 loop: CASSLGPTSGRSKNIQYF. The CDR3 nucleotides read TGTGCCAGCAGCTTGGGGCCCACTAGCGGGAGGTCCAAAAACATTCAGTACTTC. Drawing the rest from reference TRBV5-8 and TRBJ2-4, the complete variable domain is EAGVTQSPTHLIKTRGQQATLRCSPISGHTSVYWYQQALGLGLQFLLWYDEGEERNRGNFPPRFSGRQFPNYSSELNVNALELEDSALYLCASSLGPTSGRSKNIQYFGAGTRLSVL.

The genes are TRBV5-4 and TRBJ1-1; D not resolved. Looked up from germline, CDR1 is SGHNT and CDR2 is YYREEE (reference sequence). V shed 2 bases and J shed 8 bases, with 10 bases lying between them. This CDR3 has 12 residues. CDR3 bases: TGTGCCAGCAGCTTTGAGGCCGAGGAAGCTTTCTTT. Residues: CASSFEAEEAFF.

This chain links TRBV9 with TRBJ1-1; the D is unclear. The V end was cut by 4 bases, the J end by 0 bases, with 7 bases between. This CDR3 contains 13 residues. Germline CDR1 reads SGDLS; CDR2 reads YYNGEE. The CDR3 nucleotides read TGTGCCAGCAGCCTTATCGTGAACACTGAAGCTTTCTTT. Amino acid sequence: CASSLIVNTEAFF. The complete variable domain, with remaining parts taken from reference TRBV9 and TRBJ1-1, reads DSGVTQTPKHLITATGQRVTLRCSPRSGDLSVYWYQQSLDQGLQFLIQYYNGEERAKGNILERFSAQQFPDLHSELNLSSLELGDSALYFCASSLIVNTEAFFGQGTRLTVV.

The CDR3 nucleotides read TGTGCCAGTAGGGAGACAGTGATGAACACTGAAGCTTTCTTT. Protein sequence: CASRETVMNTEAFF. This chain uses TRBV19 with TRBJ1-1; D might be TRBD1 (5 bases). V lost 6 bases and J lost 0, with 11 bases in between. The length of the CDR3 is 14 residues. Germline V gives CDR1 LNHDA, CDR2 SQIVND (reference sequence).

The chain's CDR3 is CASSLIFFRDRAPDTQYF. CDR3 coding DNA: TGTGCCAGCAGCTTAATTTTTTTTCGGGACAGGGCCCCAGATACGCAGTATTTT. V is TRBV5-6 and J is TRBJ2-3; 9 positions match TRBD1. V gave up 2 bases and J gave up 4 bases; unmatched junction bases: 14. The CDR3 consists of 18 residues. Germline V gene data show CDR1 as SGHDT and CDR2 as YYEEEE.

This clone has just a few counts. This sequence joins TRBV6-5 and TRBJ1-5; a possible D gene is TRBD1 (6 bases). Between the trimmed V and J ends, which lost 5 bases and 6 bases, there was a span of 11 bases. Germline-derived CDR1 and CDR2 are MNHEY and SVGAGI. CDR3 length: 13 residues. The CDR3 bases are TGTGCCAGCAGTCCCGGACAGCTTCAGCCCCAGCATTTT. This gives the protein CASSPGQLQPQHF.

A note on this clone: Other DNA variants within this sample encode the same CDR3. The J gene is TRBJ2-7, the V gene TRBV5-1; D may be TRBD2 (6 bases). The CDR3 covers 15 residues. The germline gives CDR1 SGHRS, CDR2 YFSETQ. V was shortened by 4 bases and J by 2 bases, with 16 bases between the two germline ends. CDR3 in DNA: TGCGCCAGCAGCCCGGGGGTGGGCCCAACCTACGAGCAGTACTTC. Protein sequence: CASSPGVGPTYEQYF. Full variable domain (rest looked up from reference TRBV5-1 and TRBJ2-7): KAGVTQTPRYLIKTRGQQVTLSCSPISGHRSVSWYQQTPGQGLQFLFEYFSETQRNKGNFPGRFSGRQFSNSRSEMNVSTLELGDSALYLCASSPGVGPTYEQYFGPGTRLTVT.

The chain recombines TRBV24-1 with TRBJ2-1; D might be TRBD1 (5 bases). This CDR3 has 14 amino acids. Trimming cost V 4 bases and J 8 bases, with 14 bases left between them. Germline CDR1 is KGHDR and CDR2 is SFDVKD. The CDR3 DNA follows: TGTGCCACCAGTGACTATCAGGGTTTCGATGAGCAGTTCTTC. Translation gives CATSDYQGFDEQFF.

This clone was recorded only once. This chain joins TRBV12-3 or TRBV12-4 and TRBJ1-2, with 7 nucleotides matching TRBD1. CDR3 length equals 13 residues. V trimming: 7 bases; J trimming: 4 bases; junction bases outside the gene matches: 6. The CDR3 is CASTLGQVYGYTF. DNA of the CDR3: TGTGCCAGCACCCTCGGACAGGTCTATGGCTACACCTTC.

The gene calls are TRBV21-1 and TRBJ2-7; the table's D gene call, TRBD2, was not cross checked with the DNA. TRBV21-1 is an annotated pseudogene. This CDR3 is built from 13 residues. The CDR3 is CASRGLGSYEQYF. In DNA form, the CDR3 reads TGTGCCAGCCGGGGACTAGGATCCTACGAGCAGTACTTC.

The chain links TRBV11-3 to TRBJ2-5; 14 positions match TRBD2. Losses at the gene ends were 1 base for V and 1 base for J; bases not matched to a gene: 5. Germline loops: CDR1 SGHNT, CDR2 YENEEA. The CDR3 runs to 18 residues. CDR3 in amino acids: CASSLGEGTSGGQETQYF. The CDR3 nucleotides are TGTGCCAGCAGCTTAGGCGAAGGGACTAGCGGGGGCCAAGAGACCCAGTACTTC.

V usage is TRBV7-9 and J usage is TRBJ2-1; D possibly corresponds to TRBD2 (7 bases). The CDR3 length is 15 residues. V was trimmed by 8 bases and J by 5 bases, leaving 19 bases between them. The germline CDR1 and CDR2 sequences are SEHNR and FQNEAQ (reference sequence). This CDR3 is CASGTTGGRHNEQFF. The CDR3 DNA sequence: TGTGCCAGCGGCACCACGGGGGGCCGACACAATGAGCAGTTCTTC.

The DNA of the CDR3 is TGTGCCAGCAGCTTGTACGGGACTTATAATGAAAAACTGTTTTTT. Its protein product is CASSLYGTYNEKLFF. The chain uses TRBV7-2 and TRBJ1-4; TRBD1 might be the D (5 bases). V was clipped by 3 bases and J by 4 bases, with 12 bases between them. CDR3 length: 15 amino acids. CDR1 SGHTA and CDR2 FQGNSA come from the germline V gene.

The rearrangement joins TRBV6-6 to TRBJ2-5, with 9 bases fitting TRBD1. CDR3 length: 16 residues. The ends lost 4 bases at V and 4 bases at J; junction bases unmatched: 10. Germline CDR1 MNHNY, CDR2 SVGAGI (reference sequence). The CDR3 DNA follows: TGTGCCAGCAGTTTTGGGACAGGGAACGGGGTAGAGACCCAGTACTTC. Translated: CASSFGTGNGVETQYF.

In DNA, the CDR3 is TGTGCCAGCAGTTTCGGGTATTACCGGACAGGGAACACCGGGGAGCTGTTTTTT. The encoded protein is CASSFGYYRTGNTGELFF. The J gene is TRBJ2-2, the V gene TRBV28, with TRBD1 matching over 7 bases. Germline V gene lookup returns CDR1 MDHEN and CDR2 SYDVKM. This CDR3 is 18 amino acids long. Trimming took 3 bases from V and 1 from J; bases not matched to a gene: 11.

V usage is TRBV19 and J usage is TRBJ2-5, with TRBD2 matching 12 bases. Germline values: CDR1 LNHDA, CDR2 SQIVND (reference sequence). The CDR3 is 17 amino acids. With V trimmed by 4 bases and J by 3 bases, 9 bases remained unmatched. The CDR3 bases are TGTGCCAGTAGTACCCGGACTAGCGGGATGGGGGAAGAGACCCAGTACTTC. Its translation: CASSTRTSGMGEETQYF.

The V gene is TRBV28, the J gene TRBJ1-6, with no clear D. Per germline, CDR1 MDHEN and CDR2 SYDVKM. The V gene lost 6 bases and the J gene lost 3 bases, with 15 bases spanning the gap. The CDR3 has 16 residues. Here the CDR3 DNA reads TGTGCCAGCAGCCCCCGCGGTCTTAGCTATAATTCACCCCTCCACTTT. This gives the protein CASSPRGLSYNSPLHF. Variable domain in full (rest from reference TRBV28 and TRBJ1-6): DVKVTQSSRYLVKRTGEKVFLECVQDMDHENMFWYRQDPGLGLRLIYFSYDVKMKEKGDIPEGYSVSREKKERFSLILESASTNQTSMYLCASSPRGLSYNSPLHFGNGTRLTVT.

The chain recombines TRBV28 with TRBJ2-7; 9 bases align to TRBD1. The germline V gene has CDR1 MDHEN and CDR2 SYDVKM. The CDR3 totals 14 residues. With 6 bases clipped from V and 5 bases from J, the junction kept 8 bases outside the gene matches. This CDR3 reads CASSPTGGIDEQYF. The CDR3 nucleotides read TGTGCCAGCAGCCCTACAGGGGGCATCGACGAGCAGTACTTC.

The chain has TRBV2 and TRBJ1-6, with TRBD1 identical over 9 bases. This CDR3 is built from 13 residues. Germline values: CDR1 SNHLY, CDR2 FYNNEI. With V trimmed by 7 bases and J by 9 bases, 4 bases remained unmatched. DNA for the CDR3: TGTGCCAGCAAAACAGGGGGCAGTTCACCCCTCCACTTT. Protein sequence: CASKTGGSSPLHF.